These 27 T cell receptor beta chains came from one sample sequenced in a study of shared clonotypes between healthy human individuals. This table comes from immunoSEQ multiplex PCR, and its TCRdb copy is limited to in-frame clones, with some not included. The sample consists of about half a million clones, 79% of them appearing once. Source material: PBMCs. All receptors derive from a woman aged 40 to 50 in good health. Some clones in this sample may be carry-over from other donors' samples.

This chain uses TRBV28 with TRBJ2-5; no clear D. The CDR3 is 14 amino acids. Trimming shortened V by 2 bases and J by 3 bases, and 10 bases separated the two germline ends. CDR1 is MDHEN and CDR2 is SYDVKM in the germline V gene. CDR3 residues: CASSLPGGEETQYF. The CDR3 region has the DNA TGTGCCAGCAGTTTACCCGGTGGGGAAGAGACCCAGTACTTC.

This clone was seen more than once but under ten times. This chain joins TRBV7-9 and TRBJ1-5; the D is unclear. The ends were cut back, 0 bases at V and 7 bases at J, with 4 bases in the middle. Germline lookup yields CDR1 SEHNR and CDR2 FQNEAQ (reference sequence). The CDR3 runs 12 residues. This chain's CDR3 is CASSLAGQPQHF. The CDR3 DNA reads TGTGCCAGCAGCTTAGCTGGCCAGCCCCAGCATTTT.

The J gene is TRBJ2-2, the V gene TRBV5-1; TRBD2 might be the D (6 bases). The CDR3 has 15 residues. Germline-derived CDR1 and CDR2 are SGHRS and YFSETQ. V was clipped by 9 bases and J by 3 bases, with 18 bases between them. The CDR3 protein is CATELGGLDTGELFF. DNA for the CDR3: TGCGCCACCGAGCTCGGGGGTTTGGACACCGGGGAGCTGTTTTTT.

With respect to this clone: It is unclear where the CDR3 begins or ends on the DNA, so no DNA is shown, and the CDR3 is as TCRdb lists it. This sequence joins TRBV27 and TRBJ2-1; the D segment call TRBD1 is taken from the table without a DNA check. From its first to its last residue, the CDR3 has 19 amino acids. Germline V gene sequence: CDR1 MNHEY, CDR2 SMNVEV (reference sequence). CDR3 protein: CASSSSGQGRVFSYNEQFF.

This clone came up a few times. The gene calls are TRBV15 and TRBJ1-1; weak D call: TRBD1 (5 bases). This CDR3 comprises 16 residues. Germline assignment: CDR1 LNHNV and CDR2 YYDKDF (reference sequence). Trimming shortened V by 0 bases and J by 0 bases, and 11 bases separated the two germline ends. The CDR3 sequence: CATSRDPRQMNTEAFF. As DNA, the CDR3 is TGTGCCACCAGCAGAGACCCGAGACAGATGAACACTGAAGCTTTCTTT.

The chain carries TRBV30 and TRBJ1-3, with 7 positions matching TRBD1. Germline loops: CDR1 GTSNPN, CDR2 SVGIG (reference sequence). V shed 1 base and J 2 bases; nucleotides not matched to a gene: 8. CDR3 length equals 16 residues. CDR3 in amino acids: CAWSDYLTGTGNTIYF. The CDR3 nucleotides are TGTGCCTGGAGTGATTACCTGACAGGGACTGGAAACACCATATATTTT.

This clone was detected ten times or more. The chain links TRBV2 to TRBJ2-5, with 8 bases lining up with TRBD2. With 6 bases clipped from V and 3 bases from J, the junction kept 9 bases outside the gene matches. The length of the CDR3 is 15 residues. CDR1 and CDR2 from the germline V gene are SNHLY and FYNNEI. The CDR3 DNA reads as TGTGCCAGCAGCGGCACTAGCGGAGCCAAAGAGACCCAGTACTTC. Residues: CASSGTSGAKETQYF.

This chain links TRBV2 with TRBJ1-6; the D gene is possibly TRBD1 (6 bases). The CDR3 spans 14 residues. In germline, CDR1 is SNHLY, CDR2 FYNNEI. The V end lost 5 bases, the J end lost 9 bases, and 14 bases lay between the germline ends. CDR3 bases: TGTGCCAGCAGTTCCAGGGGATCTAGTTCACCCCTCCACTTT. It is translated as CASSSRGSSSPLHF.

This clone was seen once. The rearrangement uses TRBV9 and TRBJ2-7; D remains unclear. CDR1 is SGDLS, CDR2 YYNGEE, per germline. Between the trimmed V and J ends, which lost 0 bases and 2 bases, there was a span of 9 bases. This CDR3 region has 14 residues. The CDR3 region has the DNA TGTGCCAGCAGCGTAGATTGGCAGCCCTACGAGCAGTACTTC. It translates to CASSVDWQPYEQYF.

The rearrangement joins TRBV7-7 to TRBJ2-2; TRBD2 aligns across 8 bases. The length of the CDR3 is 17 residues. V lost 3 bases, J lost 4 bases, and 10 bases stayed unmatched. Germline CDR1 reads SSHAT; CDR2 reads FNYEAQ (reference sequence). Here the CDR3 reads CASSLFGAGVGTGELFF. The CDR3 bases are TGTGCCAGCAGCTTGTTCGGAGCGGGAGTAGGCACCGGGGAGCTGTTTTTT.

The J gene is TRBJ2-5, the V gene TRBV7-9, with D uncertain. The CDR3 length is 12 residues. V was shortened by 3 bases and J by 3 bases, with 5 bases between the two germline ends. CDR1 is SEHNR and CDR2 is FQNEAQ in the germline V gene (reference sequence). CDR3 loop: CASSLNEETQYF. The CDR3 DNA sequence: TGTGCCAGCAGCTTGAATGAAGAGACCCAGTACTTC. Using reference TRBV7-9 and TRBJ2-5 for the parts outside the CDR3, the full variable domain is DTGVSQNPRHKITKRGQNVTFRCDPISEHNRLYWYRQTLGQGPEFLTYFQNEAQLEKSRLLSDRFSAERPKGSFSTLEIQRTEQGDSAMYLCASSLNEETQYFGPGTRLLVL.

The rearrangement joins TRBV5-5 to TRBJ2-2, with D perhaps being TRBD1 or TRBD2 (6 bases each). The CDR3 is made up of 17 amino acids. V dropped 0 bases and J dropped 4 bases, with 16 bases sitting between them. Germline CDR1 SGHKS, CDR2 YYEKEE (reference sequence). CDR3 protein: CASSLGWGAPSTGELFF. The CDR3, as DNA: TGTGCCAGCAGCTTGGGGTGGGGGGCCCCCTCCACCGGGGAGCTGTTTTTT.

The chain couples TRBV5-3 to TRBJ2-7, with TRBD2 matching 8 bases. Being an ORF, TRBV5-3 has a function that is uncertain. V lost 4 bases and J lost 7; bases outside the gene matches: 19. This CDR3 region has 17 residues. CDR3 residues: CARSAPGEGAGAGEQYF. The CDR3 nucleotides are TGTGCCAGAAGCGCCCCAGGCGAGGGAGCGGGAGCGGGTGAGCAGTACTTC.

This rearrangement joins TRBV9 to TRBJ1-4; 9 positions match TRBD1. V shed 1 base and J 12 bases; nucleotides not matched to a gene: 10. This CDR3 is built from 15 residues. Germline loops: CDR1 SGDLS, CDR2 YYNGEE. CDR3 coding DNA: TGTGCCAGCAGCGTAACCGGGACAGGGACTCGTCAACTGTTTTTT. It translates to CASSVTGTGTRQLFF.

The chain has TRBV6-1 and TRBJ2-2; possible D gene TRBD2, 5 bases. Looked up from germline, CDR1 is MNHNS and CDR2 is SASEGT. V shed 5 bases and J shed 0 bases, with 10 bases lying between them. The CDR3 has 15 amino acids. The CDR3 here is CASSIRTANTGELFF. In nucleotides, the CDR3 is TGTGCCAGCAGTATCCGGACTGCGAACACCGGGGAGCTGTTTTTT.

This sequence joins TRBV18 and TRBJ2-2; D is uncertain. The length of the CDR3 is 14 residues. Trimming took off 0 bases at V and 5 bases at J, with 7 bases between the two ends. Germline V gene lookup returns CDR1 KGHSH and CDR2 LQKENI. CDR3 nucleotides: TGTGCCAGCTCACCACCGTCCGGGACCGGGGAGCTGTTTTTT. Translating gives CASSPPSGTGELFF.

The gene calls are TRBV30 and TRBJ2-5, with 9 bases fitting TRBD2. The germline V gene encodes CDR1 GTSNPN and CDR2 SVGIG (reference sequence). V dropped 1 base and J dropped 3; count of bases not matched to a gene: 6. The CDR3 has 15 residues. CDR3 DNA: TGTGCCTGGAGTGCTCCTAGCGGGACGGAAGAGACCCAGTACTTC. Amino acid sequence: CAWSAPSGTEETQYF. The full variable domain, completed using reference TRBV30 and TRBJ2-5, is SQTIHQWPATLVQPVGSPLSLECTVEGTSNPNLYWYRQAAGRGLQLLFYSVGIGQISSEVPQNLSASRPQDRQFILSSKKLLLSDSGFYLCAWSAPSGTEETQYFGPGTRLLVL.

This clone rates as medium-sized (0.01 to 0.1%). The chain joins TRBV11-2 to TRBJ2-7; the match to TRBD2 covers 8 bases. The ends lost 1 base at V and 3 bases at J; junction bases unmatched: 5. CDR3 length equals 15 residues. Per the germline V gene, CDR1 is SGHAT and CDR2 is FQNNGV. CDR3: CASSLAVAGIYEQYF. CDR3 coding DNA: TGTGCCAGCAGCTTAGCCGTAGCGGGGATCTACGAGCAGTACTTC.

The chain combines TRBV28 with TRBJ2-5; D might be TRBD2 (5 bases). Germline V lookup: CDR1 MDHEN, CDR2 SYDVKM. CDR3 length equals 12 residues. Trimming took 7 bases from V and 11 from J, leaving 17 bases between them. As DNA, the CDR3 is TGTGCCAGCACCCTGGGCGATGGGGAGCAGTACTTC. It specifies CASTLGDGEQYF.

CDR3 in amino acids: CASSMGRGQTSEQFF. In DNA form, the CDR3 reads TGTGCCAGTAGTATGGGTAGAGGGCAGACGAGTGAGCAGTTCTTC. V gene TRBV19 combines with J gene TRBJ2-1, with a tentative D call TRBD2 (5 bases). The CDR3 consists of 15 residues. CDR1 LNHDA and CDR2 SQIVND come from the germline V gene (reference sequence). V lost 3 bases and J lost 9, with 18 bases in between. Full variable domain (remainder filled in from reference TRBV19 and TRBJ2-1): DGGITQSPKYLFRKEGQNVTLSCEQNLNHDAMYWYRQDPGQGLRLIYYSQIVNDFQKGDIAEGYSVSREKKESFPLTVTSAQKNPTAFYLCASSMGRGQTSEQFFGPGTRLTVL.

This clone came up a few times. The same CDR3 arises from other DNA sequences in this sample as well. The CDR3 loop is CASSVDPSGNTIYF. CDR3 in DNA: TGTGCCAGCAGCGTAGATCCCTCTGGAAACACCATATATTTT. The chain is built from TRBV9 and TRBJ1-3; D is unclear. Trimming pared 0 bases from V and 0 bases from J, leaving 4 bases between. The CDR3 consists of 14 residues. Looked up from germline, CDR1 is SGDLS and CDR2 is YYNGEE.

The chain joins TRBV9 to TRBJ2-1; the D gene is possibly TRBD2 (5 bases). V shed 0 bases and J shed 4 bases, with 8 bases lying between them. CDR3 length: 14 amino acids. Germline V gene lookup returns CDR1 SGDLS and CDR2 YYNGEE. This CDR3 reads CASSVAGTYNEQFF. The CDR3 DNA is TGTGCCAGCAGCGTAGCGGGAACTTACAATGAGCAGTTCTTC.

The J gene is TRBJ2-7, the V gene TRBV19; D is perhaps TRBD1 (5 bases). The CDR3 is 14 amino acids. Trimming cost V 1 base and J 2 bases, with 9 bases left between them. CDR1 LNHDA and CDR2 SQIVND come from the germline V gene (reference sequence). CDR3: CASSIVAGPYEQYF. The CDR3 coding sequence is TGTGCCAGTAGTATAGTAGCAGGGCCCTACGAGCAGTACTTC.

The gene calls are TRBV7-8 and TRBJ2-2; D unclear. The CDR3 runs to 16 residues. Trimming pared 1 base from V and 3 bases from J, leaving 12 bases between. The germline V gene has CDR1 SGHVS and CDR2 FQNEAQ. The CDR3 sequence is CASSLEWNHYTGELFF. CDR3 nucleotides: TGTGCCAGCAGCTTAGAATGGAACCACTACACCGGGGAGCTGTTTTTT.

V and J are TRBV5-6 and TRBJ1-2, with TRBD1 as a possible D gene (5 bases). The V end lost 0 bases, the J end lost 4 bases, and 7 bases lay between the germline ends. The CDR3 loop spans 13 amino acids. Per germline, CDR1 SGHDT and CDR2 YYEEEE. This CDR3 reads CASSLGGGYGYTF. Here the CDR3 DNA reads TGTGCCAGCAGCTTGGGTGGGGGCTATGGCTACACCTTC.

The chain is built from TRBV7-9 and TRBJ1-3; a possible D gene is TRBD1 (5 bases). The CDR3 loop spans 16 amino acids. Germline values: CDR1 SEHNR, CDR2 FQNEAQ (reference sequence). V was clipped by 2 bases and J by 0 bases, with 11 bases between them. The CDR3 sequence: CASSLQTDLSGNTIYF. For the CDR3, the DNA is TGTGCCAGCAGCTTACAGACAGACCTCTCTGGAAACACCATATATTTT.

This clone occurred a few times. This chain connects TRBV19 to TRBJ1-1, with D uncertain. CDR3 length: 13 residues. V was trimmed by 5 bases and J by 7 bases, leaving 14 bases between them. From germline, CDR1 is LNHDA and CDR2 SQIVND (reference sequence). CDR3 residues: CASSPPGGYEAFF. CDR3 DNA: TGTGCCAGTAGTCCCCCGGGCGGCTATGAAGCTTTCTTT.